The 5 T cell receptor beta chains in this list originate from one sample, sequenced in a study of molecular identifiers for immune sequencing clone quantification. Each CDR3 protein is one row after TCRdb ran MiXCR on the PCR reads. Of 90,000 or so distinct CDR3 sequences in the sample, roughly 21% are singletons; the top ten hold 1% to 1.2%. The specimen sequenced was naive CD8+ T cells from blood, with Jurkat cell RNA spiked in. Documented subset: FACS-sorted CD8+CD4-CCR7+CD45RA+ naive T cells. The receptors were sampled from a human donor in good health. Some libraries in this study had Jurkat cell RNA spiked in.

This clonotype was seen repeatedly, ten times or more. CDR3 residues: CASSQDEGSPYETQYF. The DNA of the CDR3 is TGTGCCAGCAGCCAAGATGAGGGGTCGCCCTATGAGACCCAGTACTTC. V is TRBV4-2 and J is TRBJ2-5, with D perhaps TRBD1 or TRBD2 (5 bases each). Per the germline V gene, CDR1 is LGHNA and CDR2 is YNFKEQ. The CDR3 is made up of 16 amino acids. V was shortened by 0 bases and J by 5 bases, with 16 bases between the two germline ends.

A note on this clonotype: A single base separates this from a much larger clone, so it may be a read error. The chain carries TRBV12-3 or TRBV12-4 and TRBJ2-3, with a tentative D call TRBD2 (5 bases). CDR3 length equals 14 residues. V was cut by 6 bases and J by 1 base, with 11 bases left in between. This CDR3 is CASSGIPGTDTQYF. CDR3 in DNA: TGTGCCAGCAGCGGGATACCTGGCACAGATACGCAGTATTTT.

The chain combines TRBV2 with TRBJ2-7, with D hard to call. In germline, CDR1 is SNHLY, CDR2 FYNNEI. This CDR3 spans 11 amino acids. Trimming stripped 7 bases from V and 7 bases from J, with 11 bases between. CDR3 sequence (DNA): TGTGCCAGCAATCCCCTTCGGGAGCAGTACTTC. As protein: CASNPLREQYF.

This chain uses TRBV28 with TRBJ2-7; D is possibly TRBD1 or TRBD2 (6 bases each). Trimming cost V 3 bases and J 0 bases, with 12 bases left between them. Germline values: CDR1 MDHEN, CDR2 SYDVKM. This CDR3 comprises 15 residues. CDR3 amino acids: CASSFRGASSYEQYF. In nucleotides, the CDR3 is TGTGCCAGCAGTTTTAGGGGGGCCAGCTCCTACGAGCAGTACTTC.

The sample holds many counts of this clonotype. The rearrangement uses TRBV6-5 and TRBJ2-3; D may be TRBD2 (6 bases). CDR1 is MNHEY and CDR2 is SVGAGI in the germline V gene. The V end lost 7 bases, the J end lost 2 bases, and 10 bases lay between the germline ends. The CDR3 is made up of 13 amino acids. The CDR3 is CASTTGDTDTQYF. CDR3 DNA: TGTGCCAGCACCACGGGGGACACAGATACGCAGTATTTT.